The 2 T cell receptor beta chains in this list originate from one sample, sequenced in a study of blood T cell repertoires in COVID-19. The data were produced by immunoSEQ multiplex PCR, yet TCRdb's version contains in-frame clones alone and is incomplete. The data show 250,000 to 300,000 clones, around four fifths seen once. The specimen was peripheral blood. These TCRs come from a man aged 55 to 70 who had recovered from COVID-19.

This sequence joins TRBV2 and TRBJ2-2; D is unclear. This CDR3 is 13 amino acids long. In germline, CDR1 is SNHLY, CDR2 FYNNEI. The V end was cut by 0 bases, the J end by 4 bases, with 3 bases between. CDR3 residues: CASSEAGTGELFF. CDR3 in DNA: TGTGCCAGCAGTGAAGCCGGCACCGGGGAGCTGTTTTTT.

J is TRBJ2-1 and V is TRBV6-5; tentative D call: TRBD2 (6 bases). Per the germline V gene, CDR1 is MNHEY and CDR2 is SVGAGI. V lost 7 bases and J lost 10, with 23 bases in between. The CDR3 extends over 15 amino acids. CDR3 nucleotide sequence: TGTGCCAGCATCCCGCACAGCGGGCCCGTTGGCGAGCAGTTCTTC. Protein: CASIPHSGPVGEQFF.